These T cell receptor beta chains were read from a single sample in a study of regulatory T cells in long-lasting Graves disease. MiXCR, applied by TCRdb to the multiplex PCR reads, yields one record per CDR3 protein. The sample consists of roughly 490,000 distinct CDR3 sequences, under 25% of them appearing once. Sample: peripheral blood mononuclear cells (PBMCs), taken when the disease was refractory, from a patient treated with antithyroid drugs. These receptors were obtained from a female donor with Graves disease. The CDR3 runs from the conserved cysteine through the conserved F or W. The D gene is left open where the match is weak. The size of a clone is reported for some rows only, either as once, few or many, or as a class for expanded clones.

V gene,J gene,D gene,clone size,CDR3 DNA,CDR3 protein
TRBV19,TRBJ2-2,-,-,TGTGCCAGTAAAACCGGACAAGTGAACACCGGGGAGCCGTTTTTT,CASKTGQVNTGEPFF
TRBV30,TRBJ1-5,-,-,TGTGCCTGGAGTGTCGGTCAGGGTAATCAGCCCCAGCATTTT,CAWSVGQGNQPQHF
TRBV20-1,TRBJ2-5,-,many,TGCAGTGCTAACGTTGAGGGGGGAGAGACCCAGTACTTC,CSANVEGGETQYF
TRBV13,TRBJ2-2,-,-,TGTGCCAGCAGGGATCTCGGCGGGACTGCCGGGGAGCTGTTTTTT,CASRDLGGTAGELFF
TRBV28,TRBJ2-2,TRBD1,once,TGTGCCAGCGCCTCTTTCGGGACAGGGGACTCGGGCACCGGGGAGCTGTTTTTT,CASASFGTGDSGTGELFF
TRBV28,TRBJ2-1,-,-,TGTGCCAGCAGTTCCAGGGGACGGGAAAGGAATGAGCAGTTCTTC,CASSSRGRERNEQFF
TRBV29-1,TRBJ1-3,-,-,TGCAGCGTTGATTGGGGCTCTGGAAACACCATATATTTT,CSVDWGSGNTIYF
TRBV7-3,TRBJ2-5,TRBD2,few,TGTGCCAGCAGCCGTTATCCGGGAGGGGCTCAGTACTTC,CASSRYPGGAQYF
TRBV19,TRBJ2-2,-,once,TGTGCCAGTAGTATCGCCAGGGAAACCGGGGAGCTGTTTTTT,CASSIARETGELFF
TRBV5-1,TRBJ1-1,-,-,TGCGCCAGCAGCTGGGGACCCCCACGCGGCACTGAAGCTTTCTTT,CASSWGPPRGTEAFF
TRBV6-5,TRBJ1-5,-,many,TGTGCCAGCAGTTACACGGGCCAAAATCAGCCCCAGCATTTT,CASSYTGQNQPQHF
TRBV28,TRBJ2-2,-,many,TGTGCCAGCCATGAGGCGGGTTGGACCGGGGAGCTGTTTTTT,CASHEAGWTGELFF
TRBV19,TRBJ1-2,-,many,TGTGCCTCTTTTTCCGTTTCCCATGGCTACACCTTC,CASFSVSHGYTF
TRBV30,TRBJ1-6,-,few,TGTGCCTGGAGTCGGACAGATAATTCACCCCTCCACTTT,CAWSRTDNSPLHF
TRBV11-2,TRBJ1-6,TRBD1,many,TGTGCCAGCAGCTGGGGGACAGGGACGGGGTCACCCCTCCACTTT,CASSWGTGTGSPLHF
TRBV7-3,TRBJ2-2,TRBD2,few,TGTGCCAGCAGCTTCTCCGGGACTAGCGGGCCCGGGGAGCTGTTTTTT,CASSFSGTSGPGELFF
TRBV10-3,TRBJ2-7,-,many,TGTGCCATCAGTGAGGGGGGTAACGAGCAGTACTTC,CAISEGGNEQYF
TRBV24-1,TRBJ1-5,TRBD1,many,TGTGCCACCAGTGAAGGGACAGGGGAGGCTCAGCCCCAGCATTTT,CATSEGTGEAQPQHF
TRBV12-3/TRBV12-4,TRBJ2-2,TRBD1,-,TGTGCCAGCAGTCCAAGGACAGGGAGCGGGACCGGGGAGCTGTTTTTT,CASSPRTGSGTGELFF
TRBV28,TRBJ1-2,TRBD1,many,TGTGCCAGCAGTTTCGACAGGGGGCGGGATGGCTACACCTTC,CASSFDRGRDGYTF
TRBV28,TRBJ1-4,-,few,TGTGCCAGCAGTTTCGGGGGCTGGGCCAATGAAAAACTGTTTTTT,CASSFGGWANEKLFF
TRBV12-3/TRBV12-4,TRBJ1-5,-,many,TGTGCCAGCTGGAGGGGGGCCGATCAGCCCCAGCATTTT,CASWRGADQPQHF
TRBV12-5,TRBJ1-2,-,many,TGTGCTAGTGGTTTGGTACGAAAGGGAGGAGGTGGCTACACCTTC,CASGLVRKGGGGYTF
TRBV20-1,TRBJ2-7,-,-,TGCAGTGCTAGAGCCTCAGGTACCTACGAGCAGTACTTC,CSARASGTYEQYF
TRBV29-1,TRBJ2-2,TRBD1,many,TGCAGCGTACGACAGGGGGACGGGGAGCTGTTTTTT,CSVRQGDGELFF
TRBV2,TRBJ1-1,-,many,TGTGCCAGCAGATCGGGTCGCACGAACACTGAAGCTTTCTTT,CASRSGRTNTEAFF